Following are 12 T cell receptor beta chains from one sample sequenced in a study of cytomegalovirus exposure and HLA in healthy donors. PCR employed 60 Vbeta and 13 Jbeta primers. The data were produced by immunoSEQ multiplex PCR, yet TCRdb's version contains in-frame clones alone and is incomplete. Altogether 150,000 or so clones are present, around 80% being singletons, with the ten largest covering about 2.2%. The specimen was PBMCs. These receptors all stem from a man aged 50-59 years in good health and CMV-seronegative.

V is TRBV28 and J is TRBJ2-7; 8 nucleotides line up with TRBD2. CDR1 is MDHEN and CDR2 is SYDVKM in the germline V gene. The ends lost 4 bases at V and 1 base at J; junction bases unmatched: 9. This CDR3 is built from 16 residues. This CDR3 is CASSYQRGYGSYEQYF. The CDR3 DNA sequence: TGTGCCAGCAGTTACCAGCGGGGGTACGGGTCCTACGAGCAGTACTTC.

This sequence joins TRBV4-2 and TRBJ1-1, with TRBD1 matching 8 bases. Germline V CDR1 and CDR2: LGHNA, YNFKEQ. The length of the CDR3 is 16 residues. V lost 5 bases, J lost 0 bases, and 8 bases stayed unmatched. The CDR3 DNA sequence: TGTGCCAGCAGCACCGACAGGGGTGGGATGAACACTGAAGCTTTCTTT. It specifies CASSTDRGGMNTEAFF.

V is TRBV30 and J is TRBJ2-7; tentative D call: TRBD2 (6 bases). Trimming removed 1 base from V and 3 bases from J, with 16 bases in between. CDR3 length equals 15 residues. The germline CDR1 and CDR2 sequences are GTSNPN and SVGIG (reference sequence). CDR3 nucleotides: TGTGCCTGGAGTGGGACTGGCGGGACGCACTACGAGCAGTACTTC. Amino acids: CAWSGTGGTHYEQYF.

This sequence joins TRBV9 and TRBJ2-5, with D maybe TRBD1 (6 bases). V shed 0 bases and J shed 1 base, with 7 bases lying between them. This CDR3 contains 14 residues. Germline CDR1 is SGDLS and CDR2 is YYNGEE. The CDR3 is CASSVGQVQETQYF. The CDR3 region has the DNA TGTGCCAGCAGCGTAGGACAGGTCCAAGAGACCCAGTACTTC.

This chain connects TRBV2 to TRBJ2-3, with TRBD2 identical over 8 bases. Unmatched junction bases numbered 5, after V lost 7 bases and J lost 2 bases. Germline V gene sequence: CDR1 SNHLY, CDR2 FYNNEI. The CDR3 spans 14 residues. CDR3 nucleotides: TGTGCCAGCACGGGGGGGCTTGTCACAGATACGCAGTATTTT. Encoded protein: CASTGGLVTDTQYF. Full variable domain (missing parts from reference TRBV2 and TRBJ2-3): EPEVTQTPSHQVTQMGQEVILRCVPISNHLYFYWYRQILGQKVEFLVSFYNNEISEKSEIFDDQFSVERPDGSNFTLKIRSTKLEDSAMYFCASTGGLVTDTQYFGPGTRLTVL.

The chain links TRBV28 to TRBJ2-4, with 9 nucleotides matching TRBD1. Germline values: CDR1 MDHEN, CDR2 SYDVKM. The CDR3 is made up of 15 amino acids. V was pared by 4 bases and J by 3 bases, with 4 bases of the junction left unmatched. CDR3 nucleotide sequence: TGTGCCAGCAGTTGGACAGGGGTTGGCAAAAACATTCAGTACTTC. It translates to CASSWTGVGKNIQYF.

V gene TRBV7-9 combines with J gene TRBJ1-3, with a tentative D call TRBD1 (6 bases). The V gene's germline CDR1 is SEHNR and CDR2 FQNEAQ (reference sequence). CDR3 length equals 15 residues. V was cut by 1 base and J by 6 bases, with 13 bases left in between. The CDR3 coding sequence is TGTGCCAGCAGCTTAGAGTTCAGGGGCGCAAACACCATATATTTT. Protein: CASSLEFRGANTIYF.

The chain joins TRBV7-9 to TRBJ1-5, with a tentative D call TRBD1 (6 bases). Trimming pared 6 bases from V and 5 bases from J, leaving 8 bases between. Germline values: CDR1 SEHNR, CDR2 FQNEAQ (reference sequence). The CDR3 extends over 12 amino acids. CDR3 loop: CASSGGDQPQHF. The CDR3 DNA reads TGTGCCAGCAGTGGGGGCGATCAGCCCCAGCATTTT.

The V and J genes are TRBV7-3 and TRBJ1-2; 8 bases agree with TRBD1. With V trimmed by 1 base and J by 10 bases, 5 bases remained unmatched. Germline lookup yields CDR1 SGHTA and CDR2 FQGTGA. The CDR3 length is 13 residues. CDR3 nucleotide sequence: TGTGCCAGCAGCTTAAACAGGGGGGCTGACTACACCTTC. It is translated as CASSLNRGADYTF.

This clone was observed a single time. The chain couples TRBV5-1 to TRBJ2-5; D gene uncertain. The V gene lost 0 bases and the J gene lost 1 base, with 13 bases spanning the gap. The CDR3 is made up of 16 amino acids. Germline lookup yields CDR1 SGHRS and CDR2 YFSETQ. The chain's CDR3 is CASSLAAGVSQETQYF. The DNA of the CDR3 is TGCGCCAGCAGCTTGGCGGCAGGCGTCTCCCAAGAGACCCAGTACTTC. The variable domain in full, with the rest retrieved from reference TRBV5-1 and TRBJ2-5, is KAGVTQTPRYLIKTRGQQVTLSCSPISGHRSVSWYQQTPGQGLQFLFEYFSETQRNKGNFPGRFSGRQFSNSRSEMNVSTLELGDSALYLCASSLAAGVSQETQYFGPGTRLLVL.

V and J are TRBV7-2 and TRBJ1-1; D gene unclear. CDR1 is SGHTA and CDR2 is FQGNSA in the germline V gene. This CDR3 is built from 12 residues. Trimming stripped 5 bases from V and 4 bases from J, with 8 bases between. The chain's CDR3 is CASSRLSTEAFF. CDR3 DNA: TGTGCCAGCAGCCGCCTTAGCACTGAAGCTTTCTTT.

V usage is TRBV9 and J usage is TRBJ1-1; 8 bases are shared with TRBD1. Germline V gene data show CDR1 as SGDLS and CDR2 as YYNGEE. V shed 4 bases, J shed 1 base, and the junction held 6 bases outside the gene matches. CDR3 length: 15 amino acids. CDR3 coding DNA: TGTGCCAGCAGCTCATCCGGGACAGGGAACACTGAAGCTTTCTTT. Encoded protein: CASSSSGTGNTEAFF.